Detailed here is one T cell receptor beta chain. Its antigen target is currently unknown. There are no base qualities to consult, and no much larger clone falls within one base. This specimen's time point label, interpreted: baseline before oral tofacitinib. Lesional scalp punch biopsies and peripheral blood were obtained from alopecia areata patients. PBMCs were isolated by density centrifugation and stained for CD3, CD4 and CD8, and CD4+ and CD8+ T cells were sorted on a FACSAria. These data originate in a study of CD8+ T cells in alopecia areata (dated by TCRdb to between 2017 and 2018). With regard to the full study: Treated patients were enrolled in an open-label pilot trial of oral tofacitinib, 5 to 10 mg twice daily, for moderate-to-severe alopecia areata. Patients stayed on tofacitinib for 6 to 18 months and then had 6 months of follow-up off drug so that delayed response and recurrence could be assessed. High-throughput TCRbeta sequencing was used to examine T cell clonal expansion in alopecia areata in both the C3H/HeJ mouse model and human patients. In humans, TCRbeta sequencing was performed on scalp tissue and on sorted CD4+ and CD8+ peripheral blood T cells from healthy controls and from patients with patchy or totalis/universalis alopecia areata. Biopsies were taken from tofacitinib-treated patients at baseline and at 4 and 24 weeks of treatment, and a later scalp biopsy was taken in several of the tofacitinib-treated patients. Scalp clonality was compared across normal scalp (n=4), patchy alopecia areata scalp (n=8), and alopecia totalis/universalis scalp (n=8). RNA came from the PAXgene miRNA kit for fixed scalp, the miRNeasy kit for PBMCs, and the RNeasy kit for mouse skin. Amplification of TCRbeta CDR3 regions was done by immunoSEQ multiplex PCR using 35 Vbeta forward primers and 13 Jbeta reverse primers.

Libraries were prepared through the immunoSEQ multiplex PCR assay. To provide template for TCR sequencing, every sample had RNA extracted and reverse transcribed into cDNA. SuperScript III was used for first-strand cDNA synthesis, primed with a 2:1 mix of oligo-dT and random hexamers. A synthetic immune receptor repertoire was used to gauge amplification bias, and whatever bias remained was removed computationally. As for the authors' bioinformatics: Raw reads were preprocessed for error removal, and CDR3 was defined according to IMGT conventions as running from the conserved cysteine to phenylalanine. Clonality was calculated as 1 minus Shannon entropy normalized by log2 of the number of productive unique TCRs. Whether each scalp clone was CD4 or CD8 was inferred by checking scalp TCRbeta sequences against the CD4 and CD8 repertoires from sorted blood. Imported from immuneACCESS, the table was reduced by TCRdb to in-frame sequences with V and J called. These copies leave out some clones; in studies compared against another copy, an unresolved V gene accounts for under half, and the cause of the remainder is not known. That table gives V, J and clone size, and the DNA gave D and trimming. The sample records about 130,000 clones, about 49% of which are singletons. Clones ranked in the top ten supply approximately 18% of the sample.

V loses 4 bases, J loses 8 bases, and the germline ends lie 12 bases apart. From a lookup of the germline V gene (reference sequence), CDR1 and CDR2 are PRHDT and FYEKMQ. Spanning cysteine to phenylalanine, the CDR3 consists of 14 amino acids. Only the CDR3 DNA stays, 42 bases, in frame from base 1. Findings and caveats that apply to the study as a whole: Unlike mouse skin, where gammadelta T cells dominate, normal human skin contains resident alphabeta T cells that get sequenced too, which complicates analysis of the scalp TCR repertoire. Lesional scalp, especially in alopecia totalis/universalis, showed higher clonality and more expanded CD8+ clones than normal scalp, suggesting antigenic drive. Shared TCR sequences between patients were less evident than in mice, which may be partly attributable to HLA diversity in the patient population.

Source: CD8+ T cells sorted from blood, taken at week 0. The source of this sequence is a human donor with alopecia areata. The chain joins TRBV13 to TRBJ1-6; TRBD1 is a possible D gene, resting on 5 matching bases. Here is the DNA: TGTGCCAGCAGCTCCGGGACGGGTTATTCACCCCTCCACTTT. The translation is CASSSGTGYSPLHF.